This record concerns one T cell receptor beta chain sequence. These data originate in a study of T cell responses to AZD1222 COVID-19 vaccine. Some clones are missing from TCRdb's copy, which holds only in-frame ones; the method was immunoSEQ multiplex PCR. Of about 120,000 clones in the sample, 86% were seen once. This sequence was found in an adult in good health. This sample comprised peripheral blood, obtained on day 0 of AZD1222 vaccination.

CDR3: CASSLQGFQETQYF. In DNA form, the CDR3 reads TGCGCCAGCAGCTTGCAGGGTTTCCAAGAGACCCAGTACTTC. The chain combines TRBV5-1 with TRBJ2-5, with D possibly matching TRBD1 (5 bases). The CDR3 is 14 residues long. Deletions cut 1 base from V and 1 base from J, with 8 bases between. Looked up from germline, CDR1 is SGHRS and CDR2 is YFSETQ.